Following are 16 T cell receptor beta chains from one sample sequenced in a study of T cell changes during pregnancy in multiple sclerosis. Produced via immunoSEQ multiplex PCR; TCRdb's table is partial and in-frame only. The table lists 25,000 to 30,000 clones, around 91% of them singletons. Sequenced material: CD8+ T cells from peripheral blood mononuclear cells, taken after pregnancy. The receptors come from a female donor with multiple sclerosis, enrolled in a pregnancy study.

The chain joins TRBV9 to TRBJ2-3, with 10 bases identical to TRBD2. The V gene end was trimmed by 0 bases and the J gene end by 1 base; junction bases not matched to a gene: 5. The CDR3 totals 17 residues. Germline CDR1 reads SGDLS; CDR2 reads YYNGEE. The DNA for the CDR3 is TGTGCCAGCAGCGTAGTCCCCGGGACTAGCGGCACAGATACGCAGTATTTT. Residues: CASSVVPGTSGTDTQYF.

This clone appeared a few times. This chain links TRBV9 with TRBJ2-3, with unresolved D. The CDR3 runs to 15 residues. Looked up from germline, CDR1 is SGDLS and CDR2 is YYNGEE. Deletions cut 1 base from V and 3 bases from J, with 12 bases between. The CDR3 nucleotides are TGTGCCAGCAGCGTATCTTTGAAAGCAACAGATACGCAGTATTTT. Residues: CASSVSLKATDTQYF.

The chain carries TRBV27 and TRBJ2-1, with 7 nucleotides matching TRBD1. The CDR3 runs 15 residues. Trimming cost V 6 bases and J 4 bases; bases outside gene matches: 9. CDR1 MNHEY and CDR2 SMNVEV come from the germline V gene (reference sequence). DNA of the CDR3: TGTGCCAGCAGCTGGACAGGAACTCTTTACAATGAGCAGTTCTTC. Translated, it gives CASSWTGTLYNEQFF.

This chain uses TRBV27 with TRBJ2-1, with 9 bases fitting TRBD1. The CDR3 has 14 amino acids. The junction had 0 bases not matched to a gene; V was cut back by 1 base and J by 5 bases. CDR1 and CDR2 from the germline V gene are MNHEY and SMNVEV (reference sequence). The CDR3 DNA reads as TGTGCCAGCAGTTTATGGACAGGGGACAATGAGCAGTTCTTC. Protein sequence: CASSLWTGDNEQFF.

The gene calls are TRBV9 and TRBJ2-7; maybe TRBD1 (5 bases). The CDR3 is 16 amino acids. V lost 4 bases and J 7 bases, leaving 24 bases between the germline ends. Germline CDR1 and CDR2: SGDLS and YYNGEE. Written as DNA, the CDR3 is TGTGCCAGCAGCTACCCAGCTGGGGCATCTACGACGGAGCAGTACTTC. This encodes CASSYPAGASTTEQYF.

V and J are TRBV6-1 and TRBJ2-1, with 13 bases aligning to TRBD2. The V gene end was trimmed by 2 bases and the J gene end by 5 bases; junction bases not matched to a gene: 12. This CDR3 comprises 19 residues. Germline values: CDR1 MNHNS, CDR2 SASEGT. CDR3 DNA: TGTGCCAGCAGTGAATTACTAGCGGGAGGGCCTACGACCCACAATGAGCAGTTCTTC. Protein: CASSELLAGGPTTHNEQFF.

This chain links TRBV28 with TRBJ2-7; 7 bases match TRBD2. The CDR3 length is 13 residues. Germline loops: CDR1 MDHEN, CDR2 SYDVKM. Unmatched junction bases numbered 7, after V lost 2 bases and J lost 9 bases. Here the CDR3 reads CASSLRSGGGQYF. The CDR3, as DNA: TGTGCCAGCAGTTTACGGAGTGGGGGGGGGCAGTACTTC.

The chain links TRBV4-2 to TRBJ2-4; tentative D call: TRBD2 (6 bases). V dropped 4 bases and J dropped 3 bases, with 16 bases sitting between them. Germline CDR1 reads LGHNA; CDR2 reads YNFKEQ. The length of the CDR3 is 16 residues. The CDR3 spells CASSLLVGGDKNIQYF. The CDR3, as DNA: TGTGCCAGCAGCCTCCTAGTCGGGGGAGACAAAAACATTCAGTACTTC.

In its sample, this clone was seen a few times. The chain has TRBV27 and TRBJ1-1, with 8 bases that match TRBD1. The CDR3 spans 13 residues. Germline lookup yields CDR1 MNHEY and CDR2 SMNVEV (reference sequence). The junction had 3 bases not matched to a gene; V was cut back by 5 bases and J by 4 bases. For the CDR3, the DNA is TGTGCCAGCAGTCCCACAGGGGGCACTGAAGCTTTCTTT. This sequence encodes CASSPTGGTEAFF.

The chain recombines TRBV30 with TRBJ2-1; a weak D match, TRBD1 (6 bases). Germline lookup yields CDR1 GTSNPN and CDR2 SVGIG (reference sequence). V gave up 0 bases and J gave up 6 bases, with 15 bases separating them. The CDR3 has 15 residues. The CDR3 sequence: CAWSVMGAMANEQFF. CDR3 bases: TGTGCCTGGAGTGTAATGGGGGCTATGGCCAATGAGCAGTTCTTC. The variable domain in full, with the rest retrieved from reference TRBV30 and TRBJ2-1, is SQTIHQWPATLVQPVGSPLSLECTVEGTSNPNLYWYRQAAGRGLQLLFYSVGIGQISSEVPQNLSASRPQDRQFILSSKKLLLSDSGFYLCAWSVMGAMANEQFFGPGTRLTVL.

This chain connects TRBV7-6 to TRBJ2-5; D is undetermined. Germline V lookup: CDR1 SGHVS, CDR2 FNYEAQ. This CDR3 is 13 amino acids long. V lost 5 bases and J lost 4, with 11 bases in between. CDR3 coding DNA: TGTGCCAGCAGCCCCATCTTGAGAGAGACCCAGTACTTC. Amino acid sequence: CASSPILRETQYF.

The CDR3 spells CASSLRSSGSYEQYF. CDR3 DNA sequence: TGTGCCAGCAGTTTAAGGTCTAGCGGGAGCTACGAGCAGTACTTC. The chain employs TRBV27 and TRBJ2-7, with 10 nucleotides matching TRBD2. The germline gives CDR1 MNHEY, CDR2 SMNVEV (reference sequence). The CDR3 runs to 15 residues. V shed 2 bases, J shed 3 bases, and the junction held 4 bases outside the gene matches.

The chain uses TRBV6-1 and TRBJ2-3; D remains unclear. CDR3 size: 14 residues. CDR1 is MNHNS and CDR2 is SASEGT in the germline V gene. The V gene lost 4 bases and the J gene lost 2 bases, with 10 bases spanning the gap. DNA for the CDR3: TGTGCCAGCAGTGTTGAGCCTACCACAGATACGCAGTATTTT. Protein: CASSVEPTTDTQYF.

The chain recombines TRBV4-3 with TRBJ2-2, with 7 bases that match TRBD2. V dropped 0 bases and J dropped 4; count of bases not matched to a gene: 8. CDR1 and CDR2 (germline): LGHNA, YSLEER. This CDR3 comprises 17 residues. Here the CDR3 reads CASSQDPLPGGTGELFF. The CDR3, as DNA: TGCGCCAGCAGCCAAGATCCCCTTCCGGGAGGCACCGGGGAGCTGTTTTTT.

The chain is built from TRBV19 and TRBJ1-4, with D possibly being TRBD1 (5 bases). The CDR3 runs to 13 residues. The V gene lost 6 bases and the J gene lost 7 bases, with 12 bases spanning the gap. CDR1 and CDR2 (germline): LNHDA, SQIVND (reference sequence). CDR3 amino acids: CASSGGMGEKLFF. CDR3 in DNA: TGTGCCAGTAGCGGGGGTATGGGTGAAAAACTGTTTTTT.

This clone is categorized as medium-sized. This chain connects TRBV4-2 to TRBJ2-3; D remains unclear. The CDR3 loop spans 14 amino acids. Germline V gene sequence: CDR1 LGHNA, CDR2 YNFKEQ. Between the trimmed V and J ends, which lost 7 bases and 4 bases, there was a span of 15 bases. For the CDR3, the DNA is TGTGCCAGCAACCCCGGATGGGCCTCAGATACGCAGTATTTT. Residues: CASNPGWASDTQYF.